These 6 T cell receptor beta chains originate from one sample sequenced in a study of cytomegalovirus exposure and HLA in healthy donors. Primers included in the PCR were 60 Vbeta and 13 Jbeta primers. The method was immunoSEQ multiplex PCR; TCRdb's version includes in-frame clones alone and lacks a portion of them. Of fewer than 150,000 clones in the sample, about four fifths were seen once. The specimen sequenced was PBMCs. These receptors were taken from a young woman in good health and CMV-seronegative.

The chain uses TRBV5-1 and TRBJ2-5, with TRBD1 as a possible D gene (7 bases). This CDR3 is 14 amino acids long. Germline-derived CDR1 and CDR2 are SGHRS and YFSETQ. Trimming removed 3 bases from V and 4 bases from J, with 13 bases in between. The DNA for the CDR3 is TGCGCCAGCAGCTCCGGGACAGCGGGAGAGACCCAGTACTTC. Its protein product is CASSSGTAGETQYF. Complete variable domain (other parts from reference TRBV5-1 and TRBJ2-5): KAGVTQTPRYLIKTRGQQVTLSCSPISGHRSVSWYQQTPGQGLQFLFEYFSETQRNKGNFPGRFSGRQFSNSRSEMNVSTLELGDSALYLCASSSGTAGETQYFGPGTRLLVL.

The chain recombines TRBV4-1 with TRBJ1-3, with 8 bases fitting TRBD1. The CDR3 consists of 15 residues. Germline V lookup: CDR1 MGHRA, CDR2 YSYEKL. Trimming cost V 4 bases and J 4 bases; bases outside gene matches: 6. The CDR3 coding sequence is TGCGCCAGCAGCCCAGGGGGCGCGAGAGGAAACACCATATATTTT. Encoded protein: CASSPGGARGNTIYF.

This chain uses TRBV6-1 with TRBJ1-3, with D unclear. The germline V and J ends were trimmed by 0 bases and 4 bases, with 13 bases remaining between them. The CDR3 totals 16 residues. Germline CDR1 reads MNHNS; CDR2 reads SASEGT. Here the CDR3 DNA reads TGTGCCAGCAGTGAAGCGGGCCCCGGGGTCGGAAACACCATATATTTT. Amino acids: CASSEAGPGVGNTIYF.

This clone has just one count. V and J are TRBV28 and TRBJ2-7; tentative D call: TRBD1 (6 bases). This CDR3 region has 13 residues. From germline, CDR1 is MDHEN and CDR2 SYDVKM. V lost 2 bases, J lost 2 bases, and 7 bases lay in between. CDR3 sequence reads: CASSLRQAYEQYF. The CDR3 bases are TGTGCCAGCAGTTTAAGACAGGCCTACGAGCAGTACTTC.

The chain employs TRBV4-3 and TRBJ2-3; D call uncertain. Germline V gives CDR1 LGHNA, CDR2 YSLEER. V dropped 0 bases and J dropped 3 bases, with 16 bases sitting between them. This CDR3 comprises 17 residues. The CDR3 DNA reads as TGCGCCAGCAGCCAAGATAGGTGGAGTGGCAGTACAGATACGCAGTATTTT. Translating gives CASSQDRWSGSTDTQYF.

This clone came up once. The V and J genes are TRBV5-1 and TRBJ2-1, with D possibly matching TRBD2 (6 bases). Germline CDR1 SGHRS, CDR2 YFSETQ. This CDR3 has 13 amino acids. V lost 4 bases, J lost 6 bases, and 11 bases lay in between. As DNA, the CDR3 is TGCGCCAGCAGCGGATCCGGGGGCAATGAGCAGTTCTTC. It codes for CASSGSGGNEQFF.